Described below is a single T cell receptor beta chain sequence and its context. The antigen it binds to is not known. There are no base qualities to consult, and no much larger clone falls within one base. CDR1 and CDR2 are drawn from the germline V gene (reference sequence): PRHDT, FYEKMQ. The CDR3 goes from the cysteine to the phenylalanine over 17 residues. The read is trimmed to its CDR3 DNA, 51 bases read in frame from base 1. Deletion took 2 bases off V and 0 bases off J, with a span of 11 bases between the germline ends. The sample belongs to a study of OX40 agonist ivuxolimab in advanced cancers. For the wider study: Ivuxolimab was an agonistic, fully human IgG2 monoclonal antibody directed against OX40 (CD134), a costimulatory receptor. Intravenous ivuxolimab was administered to patients every 2 weeks at six dose levels: 0.01, 0.1, 0.3, 1.5, 3 and 10 mg/kg. Among the roughly 52 dose-escalation patients, 19 had hepatocellular carcinoma, roughly 15 melanoma, 9 renal cell carcinoma and 9 head and neck cancer. A male proportion of 70% to 90% and a mean age of around 60 years, ranging from 23 to 79, were recorded for the dose-escalation cohort. Prior anti-PD-1, anti-PD-L1 or anti-CTLA-4 therapy was permitted, and checkpoint inhibitors had been received by around 40% of dose-escalation patients. Partial responses occurred in three dose-escalation patients, of whom one had hepatocellular carcinoma and two had cutaneous melanoma. The purpose of peripheral TCRbeta sequencing was to test whether ivuxolimab changed TCR sequence diversity and led to clonal T-cell expansion. The paper reports the monotherapy dose-escalation portion (N of about 52 patients) of the phase I ivuxolimab trial. Study-level results and caveats: Which antigens the clonally expanded peripheral T cells were specific for was not determined. After ivuxolimab, more expanded clones were found on average in CD8+ T cells than in CD4+ T cells. At doses of 0.1 to 3.0 mg/kg, clonal expansion of both CD4+ and CD8+ T cells in blood was seen between baseline and week 6. Low levels of normalized T-cell clonal expansion were also seen in some nonresponding patients. In the 0.1-3.0 mg/kg groups, partial responders had among the lowest normalized peripheral clonal expansion, particularly in CD8+ T cells.

For sequencing of the TCRbeta CDR3 region, genomic DNA was extracted from the sorted cells. TCRbeta CDR3 regions were sequenced using the immunoSEQ Assay. TCRdb mirrors the immuneACCESS table, restricted to in-frame sequences. Some clones are absent from its copies; in checked studies, under half trace to an unresolved V gene, and the reason for the others is unknown. The sample table records around 57,000 clones; 84% of these occur just once. The ten largest clones add up to about 2.4% of the sample. The trial excluded patients who had a history of autoimmune disease or who were on systemic immunosuppression. In every dose cohort, peripheral blood was drawn for TCR sequencing at baseline, cycle 4 day 1, and cycle 7 day 1. The samples were drawn from a first-in-human, open-label, multicenter phase I dose-escalation trial of ivuxolimab. Adults with locally advanced or metastatic head and neck squamous cell, hepatocellular, melanoma or renal cell carcinoma were enrolled in the trial. Before TCR sequencing, CD4+ T cells and CD8+ T cells were sorted from peripheral blood as separate populations.

The chain uses TRBV13 and TRBJ2-6; the D segment could be TRBD1, given 5 matching bases. The receptor was derived from an adult with an advanced solid tumor such as melanoma, head and neck, liver or kidney cancer. This sample comprised CD4+ or CD8+ T cells sorted from blood, obtained in a trial of the OX40 agonist ivuxolimab. The CDR3 loop reads CASSLPGSYSGANVLTF. The nucleotides read TGTGCCAGCAGCTTACCAGGGTCGTACTCTGGGGCCAACGTCCTGACTTTC.